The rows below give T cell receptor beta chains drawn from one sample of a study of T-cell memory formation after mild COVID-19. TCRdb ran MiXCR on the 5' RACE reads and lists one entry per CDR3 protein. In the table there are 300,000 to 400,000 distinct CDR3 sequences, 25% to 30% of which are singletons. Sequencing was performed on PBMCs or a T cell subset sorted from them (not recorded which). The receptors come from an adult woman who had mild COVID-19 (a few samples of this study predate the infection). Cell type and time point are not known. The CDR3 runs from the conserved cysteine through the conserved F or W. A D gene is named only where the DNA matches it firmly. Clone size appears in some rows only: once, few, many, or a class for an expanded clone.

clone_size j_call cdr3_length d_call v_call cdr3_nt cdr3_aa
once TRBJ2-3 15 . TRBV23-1 TGCGCCAGCAGTCGACTAGAAAGGTGGACAGATACGCAGTATTTT CASSRLERWTDTQYF
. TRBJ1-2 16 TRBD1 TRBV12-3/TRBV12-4 TGTGCCAGCAGTTCCTCACCGGGACAGGGGGCAGGTGGCTACACCTTC CASSSSPGQGAGGYTF
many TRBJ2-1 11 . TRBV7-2 TGTGCCAGCAGCGCGGTAGGTGAGCAGTTCTTC CASSAVGEQFF
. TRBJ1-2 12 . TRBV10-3 TGTGCCATCGGGGGGGACAACTATGGCTACACCTTC CAIGGDNYGYTF
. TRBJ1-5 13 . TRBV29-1 TGCAGCGTGGCGAGGGGTCTCAATCAGCCCCAGCATTTT CSVARGLNQPQHF
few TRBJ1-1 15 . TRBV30 TGTGCCTGGAGTGTACCAGGGCAGATGAACACTGAAGCTTTCTTT CAWSVPGQMNTEAFF
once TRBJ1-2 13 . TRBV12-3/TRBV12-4 TGTGCCAGCAGTTTGACAAGGGGTTCCGGCTACACCTTC CASSLTRGSGYTF
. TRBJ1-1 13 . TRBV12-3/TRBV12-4 TGTGCCAGCAGAGTTTTGCGAGACGCTGAAGCTTTCTTT CASRVLRDAEAFF
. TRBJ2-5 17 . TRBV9 TGTGCCAGCAGCGTAGGGGGACGGGCAGGGATCCAAGAGACCCAGTACTTC CASSVGGRAGIQETQYF
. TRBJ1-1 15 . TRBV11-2 TGTGCCAGCAGCTTAGATAGGCGCCTCGGAACTGAAGCTTTCTTT CASSLDRRLGTEAFF
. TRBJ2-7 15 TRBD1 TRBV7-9 TGTGCCAGCAGCTTTCCGGGACAGGGGATCTACGAGCAGTACTTC CASSFPGQGIYEQYF
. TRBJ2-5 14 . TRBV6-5 TGTGCCAGCAGTTACCGGGGGTCCCTGGAGACCCAGTACTTC CASSYRGSLETQYF
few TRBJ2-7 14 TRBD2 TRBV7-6 TGTGCCAGCAGCACCGGGACTAGCGCGGGGGAGCAGTACTTC CASSTGTSAGEQYF
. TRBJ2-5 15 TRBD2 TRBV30 TGTGCCTGGGGCCCCGGACTAGCGGGAGATGAGACCCAGTACTTC CAWGPGLAGDETQYF
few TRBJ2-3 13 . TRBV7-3 TGTGCCAGCAGCATATCACAGCGAGATACGCAGTATTTT CASSISQRDTQYF
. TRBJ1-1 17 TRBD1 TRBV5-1 TGCGCCAGCAGCTTGGTCTTCGATTGGCAGGGGGAAACTGAAGCTTTCTTT CASSLVFDWQGETEAFF
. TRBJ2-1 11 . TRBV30 TGTGCCTGGAGTGACGCGTATGAGCAGTTCTTC CAWSDAYEQFF
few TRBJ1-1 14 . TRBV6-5 TGTGCCAGCAGTTGGGGCCCGGGGAACACTGAAGCTTTCTTT CASSWGPGNTEAFF
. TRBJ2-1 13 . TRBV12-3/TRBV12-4 TGTGCCAGCAATTTTCTAGGCCCGTCTGAGCAGTTCTTC CASNFLGPSEQFF
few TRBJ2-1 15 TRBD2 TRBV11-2 TGTGCCAGCAGCTCCGTCGGGGGACTAGCGGCTGAGCAGTTCTTC CASSSVGGLAAEQFF
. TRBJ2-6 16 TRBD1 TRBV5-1 TGCGCCAGCAGCTTGGCAGGGGGCTTTGGGGCCAACGTCCTGACTTTC CASSLAGGFGANVLTF